This T cell receptor (beta chain) appears in the sequencing data of a study of cytomegalovirus exposure and HLA in healthy donors (dated by TCRdb to about 2017). About the study as a whole: According to an earlier analysis of a few hundred of the donors, some 180 million T cells yielded 90 million to 140 million unique TCR beta sequences and 276 Gb of sequence data. An early release that covered about 600 HLA-typed donors contained approximately 320 gigabases of sequencing data and tens of millions of unique TCR sequences. Of the roughly 400 genotyped donors, around 81% fell in the genetic ancestry cluster associated with self-reported Caucasian donors. The aim of the study was to test whether cataloging public T cell receptors could identify signatures of past pathogen exposure. The study used immunosequencing to profile the T cell repertoires of approximately 650 subjects and linked those repertoires to cytomegalovirus serostatus. Besides the first cohort of some 670 subjects, a separate validation cohort made up of 120 different subjects was used. The study combined high-throughput TCR immunosequencing, statistical association of individual TCRs with disease status, and machine learning to predict cytomegalovirus infection status. A later analysis re-analyzed previously published TCR beta repertoires from 660 or so donors and added high-resolution HLA genotyping to study TCR occurrence patterns. Rather than using new phenotypic data, the later analysis identified candidate immune exposures from TCR beta sequences and from how often those sequences occurred across donors. An earlier analysis of some 500 of the donors used high-throughput TCR beta sequencing to judge whether each TCR beta V gene segment behaved as functional or pseudogenic. Alongside the repertoire data, information on donor age, sex, ethnicity and CMV serostatus was compiled. A later genetic analysis took genome-wide SNP genotypes for 398 of the 666 donors and used that subset as a discovery cohort. Every repertoire in the discovery cohort had been generated on one and the same sequencing platform. Class I and class II HLA loci were covered by the typing at four-digit resolution. Typing coverage differed by locus: A, B, C, DRB1 and DQB1 were typed in about 629-640 donors, DQA1 in about 510, DPA1 in roughly 590, and DPB1 in around 440. Because of strong linkage in the cohort, four to six DR-DQ haplotypes were treated as single units for association and clustering. Among roughly 400 genotyped donors of the cohort, an average of 235,054 unique TCR beta nucleotide sequences were sequenced per donor, around a sixth of them non-productive.

The CDR3 spans 16 residues, from the cysteine through the phenylalanine. Only the CDR3 region is kept as DNA, spanning 48 bases read in frame from base 1. The germline V end is reduced by 5 bases and the J end by 5 bases; junction bases left unmatched: 13. CDR1 is given as SEHNR and CDR2 as FQNEAQ, both from the germline V gene (reference sequence). The cohort was made up of approximately 670 healthy bone marrow donors. All cohort members were sampled while nominally healthy, although unrecorded immune exposures were likely present. The donor tested CMV seropositive and was one of the 289 seropositive cohort members. Every donor gave a peripheral blood sample, and the peripheral blood mononuclear cells from that sample were used for TCR beta sequencing. The Qiagen DNeasy Blood Extraction Kit was used to extract genomic DNA from the blood cell samples. The library came from the immunoSEQ multiplex PCR assay. A mixture of 60 forward primers for TCR Vbeta segments and 13 reverse primers for TCR Jbeta segments was used in the multiplex PCR. Amplification of the CDR3 region of rearranged TCR beta genes was performed with a multiplex PCR assay on genomic DNA. The amplified TCR beta libraries were sequenced on the Illumina HiSeq System as 87-base-pair reads. As for how the authors treated the data: A later analysis tallied approximately 87 million unique TCR beta chains across the 700 or so repertoires, and some 10 million of those chains were shared by two or more donors. Raw reads were error-corrected and collapsed into unique sequences with a nearest-neighbor algorithm that merged closely related sequences to remove PCR and sequencing errors. Alignment of CDR3 sequences to IMGT reference sequences was used to assign V, D and J gene segments. Each retained sequence needed at least a six-nucleotide match to both a V gene segment and a J gene segment. A rearrangement counted as productive if the CDR3 had no stop codons and remained in frame with V and J, and every other rearrangement counted as non-productive. Following IMGT convention, CDR3 was defined as the stretch from the second conserved V-encoded cysteine up to the conserved J-encoded phenylalanine. The earlier analysis of approximately 590 of the donors excluded any sequence lacking an unambiguous match to a single V gene segment. An earlier analysis of a few hundred of the donors called V segments functional above 56.7% productive rearrangements and segregating when the between-donor standard deviation exceeded 5%. A statistical classification framework was built for diagnosing cytomegalovirus status from the catalog of TCR beta chain sequences. V and J gene assignment, in a later analysis, came from comparing TCR nucleotide sequences with IMGT/GENE-DB human TR gene sequences. In a later analysis, CDR3 sequences and most-parsimonious VDJ recombination scenarios were assigned using the TCRdist pipeline. In a later analysis, every TCR beta chain was defined by the combination of its CDR3 amino acid sequence and its V-gene family, and reads without a unique V-gene family were dropped. As a way to deal with suspected cross-contamination and a sequencing artifact, a later analysis dropped approximately 590 nucleotide sequences that were highly shared and had low generation probability. In a later analysis, a clonal expansion index for each public chain was calculated from normalized within-repertoire ranks of inferred template counts. In a later analysis, generation probabilities were computed using a VDJ recombination model fitted to out-of-frame rearrangements, and the results were checked against IGoR. A later analysis scored TCR-TCR, TCR-HLA and TCR-CMV co-occurrence with hypergeometric tests, applying a repertoire-size bias correction to TCR pairs. A later analysis estimated false discovery rates by permuting HLA or CMV assignments 20 times. In a later analysis, co-occurring TCRs were grouped using DBSCAN, and TCRdist sequence similarity was added for clustering within HLA-allele-positive subsets. Co-occurrence clustering excluded repertoires with fewer than 30,000 or more than 120,000 public chains, plus five with anomalous nucleotide sharing. The source is immuneACCESS, and TCRdb retained only in-frame sequences with V and J called. Part of the clones is not carried over; for the studies checked, unresolved V genes explain less than half of this, and the remainder is unexplained. V and J calls and clone size are as listed in that table; D and trimming were resolved from the DNA. Within this sample are about 210,000 clones, with roughly 82% of them counted one time only. The ten most abundant clones make up around 6% of the sample.

A note on this clone: No antigen is known for it. Base quality data are lacking; no much larger clone is found one base away.

What the study reported, not specific to this receptor: Because the 87-base-pair reads could not distinguish some IMGT-functional V segments, including TRBV6-2 and TRBV6-3, those segments were excluded. In vitro tests confirmed that a few of the cytomegalovirus-associated TCR beta chains recognize cytomegalovirus antigens. Roughly uniform sequencing depth across donors was assumed in presence/absence analyses, although this assumption may not hold. In a later analysis, HLA-associated TCR beta chains showed more clonal expansion and lower generation probabilities than non-associated chains that were equally common. At a false discovery rate of 0.05, a later analysis linked about 17,000 TCR beta sequences to specific HLA alleles. In a later analysis, TCR association rates were found to vary across HLA loci, with the most associated TCRs seen for DRB1 alleles and the fewest for HLA-C alleles. A cluster of highly shared sequence variants was judged likely to represent a technical artifact of the sequencing pipeline. A later genetic analysis associated a missense DCLRE1C variant with V-gene and J-gene trimming of TCR beta chains, and an independent cohort replicated the association. According to the authors, the approach could potentially be generalized to other disease states and immunological phenotypes. A further reported finding was that TCR beta sequences accurately predicted the HLA-A and HLA-B alleles for most subjects in the first cohort. A later analysis found that most CMV-associated TCR beta chains appeared HLA-restricted, with HLA associations seemingly driven largely by CMV exposure. In both the original and validation cohorts, the classifier was reported to diagnose cytomegalovirus status with high specificity and sensitivity. This cohort had only TCR beta chains sequenced, and the lack of alpha or paired-chain data limited which features could be detected. Broadly in line with IMGT annotations, most TCR beta V segments showed up in productive rearrangements about 90% or about 30% of the time in an earlier analysis of several hundred of the donors. In a later genetic analysis, fewer N-insertions in productive TCRs were reported among donors in an Asian-associated ancestry cluster than the 666-donor mean. Correlated functional status among segregating V segments might reflect linkage disequilibrium, but an unknown experimental factor could not be ruled out. Because HLA typing was unavailable for some donors at each locus, only the typed subset was used in association tests. Because counts were too low, roughly 18 rarely observed V segments, including chromosome 9 orphons, were left out of the earlier analysis of a few hundred of the donors. While some public TCRs were present in many individuals, most TCR sequences turned up only very rarely across donors. According to a later analysis, parvovirus B19, influenza, CMV and Epstein-Barr virus appeared linked to several top co-occurrence clusters. For the cohort, immune exposure information was limited to CMV serostatus. A total of 150 to 200 TCR beta chains were listed by the study as associated with cytomegalovirus. Strong co-occurrence of HLA alleles, especially DR and DQ, made assigning TCR associations to individual alleles difficult.

In this chain, TRBV7-9 is recombined with TRBJ2-7, and TRBD1 matches 9 of the central bases. The TCR sequence derives from a middle-aged man in good health and CMV-seropositive. What was sequenced was PBMCs. In nucleotide form, the sequence is TGTGCCAGCAGCATACTCACAGGGGGCGCCGACAACGAGCAGTACTTC. Its protein is CASSILTGGADNEQYF.